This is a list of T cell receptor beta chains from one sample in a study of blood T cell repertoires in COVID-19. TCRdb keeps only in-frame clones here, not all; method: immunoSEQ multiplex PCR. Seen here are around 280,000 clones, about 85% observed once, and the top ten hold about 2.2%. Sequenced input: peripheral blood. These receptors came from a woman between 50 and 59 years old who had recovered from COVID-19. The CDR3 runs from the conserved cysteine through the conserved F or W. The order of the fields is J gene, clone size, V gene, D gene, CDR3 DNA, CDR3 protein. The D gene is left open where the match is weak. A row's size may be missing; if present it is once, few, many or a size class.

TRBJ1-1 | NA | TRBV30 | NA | TGTGCCTGGAGTGAGACAAGAGCGAACACTGAAGCTTTCTTT | CAWSETRANTEAFF
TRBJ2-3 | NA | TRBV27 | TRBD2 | TGTGCCAGCAGTCTAACCGGGACTAGCTTCACAGATACGCAGTATTTT | CASSLTGTSFTDTQYF
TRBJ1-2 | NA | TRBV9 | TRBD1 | TGTGCCAGCAGCGTAAGATCCCAGGGGGCGACCGGCTACACCTTC | CASSVRSQGATGYTF
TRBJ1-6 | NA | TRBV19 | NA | TGTGCCAGTAGTATAGGTGCGGCAAATTCACCCCTCCACTTT | CASSIGAANSPLHF
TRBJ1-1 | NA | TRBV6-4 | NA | TGTGCCAGCAGTCCAGTTAGAGGGGAAGCTTTCTTT | CASSPVRGEAFF
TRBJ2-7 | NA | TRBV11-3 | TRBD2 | TGTGCCAGCGCTTCCGAGGGACTAGCAGCCTACGAGCAGTACTTC | CASASEGLAAYEQYF
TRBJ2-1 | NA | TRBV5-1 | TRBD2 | TGCGCCAGCAGCTCCTTAGCGGGAGGGCCCAATGAGCAGTTCTTC | CASSSLAGGPNEQFF
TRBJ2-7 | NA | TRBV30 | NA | TGTGCCTACGCCGCCCCAGTCTCCTACGAGCAGTACTTC | CAYAAPVSYEQYF
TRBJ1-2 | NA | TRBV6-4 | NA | TGTGCCAGCAGGGGCAGGGTCATTGGCTACACCTTC | CASRGRVIGYTF
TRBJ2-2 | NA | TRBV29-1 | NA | TGCAGCGGAGGACAGATCGGAACCGGGGAGCTGTTTTTT | CSGGQIGTGELFF
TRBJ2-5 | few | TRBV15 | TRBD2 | TGTGCCACCAGCAGGGACCCGGGAGGGGAGACCCAGTACTTC | CATSRDPGGETQYF
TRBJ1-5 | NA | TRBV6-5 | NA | TGTGCCAGCAGGATTTCCCCAGGGCCCCAGCATTTT | CASRISPGPQHF
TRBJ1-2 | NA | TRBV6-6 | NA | TGTGCCAGCAACCATCCCCGGGACTATGGCTACACCTTC | CASNHPRDYGYTF
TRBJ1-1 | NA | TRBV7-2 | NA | TGTGCCAGCAGCCATCCAAGGCGGGTGAACACTGAAGCTTTCTTT | CASSHPRRVNTEAFF
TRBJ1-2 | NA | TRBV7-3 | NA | TGTGCCAGCAGCACTTACAGGTTTCATGGCTACACCTTC | CASSTYRFHGYTF
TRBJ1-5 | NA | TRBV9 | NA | TGTGCCAGCAGCGTAGAGGCGGATAGCAATCAGCCCCAGCATTTT | CASSVEADSNQPQHF
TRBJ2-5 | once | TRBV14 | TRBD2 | TGTGCCAGCAGCCAAGATCGGCTAGCGGGGTATGAGACCCAGTACTTC | CASSQDRLAGYETQYF
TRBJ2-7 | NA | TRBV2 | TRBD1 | TGTGCCAGCAGTCCGGACAGGAGCATGACCTACGAGCAGTACTTC | CASSPDRSMTYEQYF
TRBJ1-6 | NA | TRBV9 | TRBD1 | TGTGCCAGCAGCGGGACAGGGGTTTCACCCCTCCACTTT | CASSGTGVSPLHF
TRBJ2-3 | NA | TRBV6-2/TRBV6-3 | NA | TGTGCCAGCAGTTACATGGGCAGACCCTACACAGATACGCAGTATTTT | CASSYMGRPYTDTQYF
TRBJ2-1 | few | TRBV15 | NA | TGTGCCACCAGCAGAGATGTTACAGCCTCCTACAATGAGCAGTTCTTC | CATSRDVTASYNEQFF
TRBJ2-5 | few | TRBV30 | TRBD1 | TGTGCCTGGAGTATACAGGGGTTGGGAGAGACCCAGTACTTC | CAWSIQGLGETQYF
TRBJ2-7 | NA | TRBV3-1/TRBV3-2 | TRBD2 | TGTGCCAGCAGCCCCGACGGACTAGCGGTCTACTACGAGCAGTACTTC | CASSPDGLAVYYEQYF
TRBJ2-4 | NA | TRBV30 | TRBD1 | TGTGCCTGGAGGGGCAGTGACAGGGGAAAATGGAACATTCAGTACTTC | CAWRGSDRGKWNIQYF
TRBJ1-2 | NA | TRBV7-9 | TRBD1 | TGTGCCAGCAGCAAGACACAGGGGGCTCACTATGGCTACACCTTC | CASSKTQGAHYGYTF
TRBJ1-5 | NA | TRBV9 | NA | TGTGCCAGCAGCGTACTTCCAGATAGCAATCAGCCCCAGCATTTT | CASSVLPDSNQPQHF
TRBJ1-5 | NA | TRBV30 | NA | TGTGCCCACTCCGTCGCCGCGGCCAATCAGCCCCAGCATTTT | CAHSVAAANQPQHF
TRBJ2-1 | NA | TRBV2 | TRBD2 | TGTGCCAGCAGTGGGCGGCGGGGGGGCTTTGATGAGCAGTTCTTC | CASSGRRGGFDEQFF
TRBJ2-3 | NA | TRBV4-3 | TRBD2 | TGCGCCAGCAGCCAAGTAGTCCTAGCGGGAGGTAATACGCAGTATTTT | CASSQVVLAGGNTQYF
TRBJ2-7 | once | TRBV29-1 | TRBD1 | TGCAGCGTCCTACGGACAGGAAATCCCTACGAGCAGTACTTC | CSVLRTGNPYEQYF
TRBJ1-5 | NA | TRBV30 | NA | TGTGCCTGGAGTGTGGGACACATAGGCAGGCAGCCCCAGCATTTT | CAWSVGHIGRQPQHF
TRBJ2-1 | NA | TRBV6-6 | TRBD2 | TGTGCCAGCAGGGTCCGGGGGGCGGGAGGTTACAATGAGCAGTTCTTC | CASRVRGAGGYNEQFF
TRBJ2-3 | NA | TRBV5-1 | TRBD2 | TGCGCCACCTCAAGGACTAGCTCAGATACGCAGTATTTT | CATSRTSSDTQYF
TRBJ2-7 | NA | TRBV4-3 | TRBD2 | TGCGCCAGCAGCCGAGGACTAGCGGGGAACTACGAGCAGTACTTC | CASSRGLAGNYEQYF
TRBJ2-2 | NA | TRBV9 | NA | TGTGCCAGCAGTGGGGGCGGCTCCTATACCCGAAGGACCGGGGAGCTGTTTTTT | CASSGGGSYTRRTGELFF
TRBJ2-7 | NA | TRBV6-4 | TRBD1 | TGTGCCAGCAGTGTCGAGGGTCCGGGACAGGGAACCTACGAGCAGTACTTC | CASSVEGPGQGTYEQYF
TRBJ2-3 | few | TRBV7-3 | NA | TGTGCCAGCAGCTTAGAAGCCCGAGATACGCAGTATTTT | CASSLEARDTQYF
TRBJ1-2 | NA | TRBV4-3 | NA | TGCGCCAGCAGCCTGGTACAGGGTCAGGATGGCTACACCTTC | CASSLVQGQDGYTF
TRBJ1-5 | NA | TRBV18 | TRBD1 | TGTGCCAGCTCATCCGGGACAGGGGGCAATCAGCCCCAGCATTTT | CASSSGTGGNQPQHF
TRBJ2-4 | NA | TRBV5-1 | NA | TGCGCCAGCAGCTTGCGGGGGACAGAGATTCAGTACTTC | CASSLRGTEIQYF
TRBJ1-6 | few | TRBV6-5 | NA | TGTGCCAGCAGCCTTACAGGGTACCAATCACCCCTCCACTTT | CASSLTGYQSPLHF
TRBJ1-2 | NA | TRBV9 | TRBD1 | TGTGCCAGCAGCGTAGGAGTATTCACACAGGGGTATGGCTACACCTTC | CASSVGVFTQGYGYTF
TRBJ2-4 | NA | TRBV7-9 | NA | TGTGCTACGGTGGGGAGTGTAGCCAAAAACATTCAGTACTTC | CATVGSVAKNIQYF
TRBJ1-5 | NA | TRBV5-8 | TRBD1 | TGTGCCAGCAGCTTAGGCTACAGGGGGGGACAGCCCCAGCATTTT | CASSLGYRGGQPQHF
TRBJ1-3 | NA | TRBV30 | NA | TGTGCCTGGAGGAGGTCAAGGTACTCTGGAAACACCATATATTTT | CAWRRSRYSGNTIYF
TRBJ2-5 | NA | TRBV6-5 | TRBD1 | TGTGCCAGCGATCCAGGGGGCCTACAAGAGACCCAGTACTTC | CASDPGGLQETQYF
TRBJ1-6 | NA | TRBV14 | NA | TGTGCCAGCAGCCCCCAGGGCTTGGATTCACCCCTCCACTTT | CASSPQGLDSPLHF